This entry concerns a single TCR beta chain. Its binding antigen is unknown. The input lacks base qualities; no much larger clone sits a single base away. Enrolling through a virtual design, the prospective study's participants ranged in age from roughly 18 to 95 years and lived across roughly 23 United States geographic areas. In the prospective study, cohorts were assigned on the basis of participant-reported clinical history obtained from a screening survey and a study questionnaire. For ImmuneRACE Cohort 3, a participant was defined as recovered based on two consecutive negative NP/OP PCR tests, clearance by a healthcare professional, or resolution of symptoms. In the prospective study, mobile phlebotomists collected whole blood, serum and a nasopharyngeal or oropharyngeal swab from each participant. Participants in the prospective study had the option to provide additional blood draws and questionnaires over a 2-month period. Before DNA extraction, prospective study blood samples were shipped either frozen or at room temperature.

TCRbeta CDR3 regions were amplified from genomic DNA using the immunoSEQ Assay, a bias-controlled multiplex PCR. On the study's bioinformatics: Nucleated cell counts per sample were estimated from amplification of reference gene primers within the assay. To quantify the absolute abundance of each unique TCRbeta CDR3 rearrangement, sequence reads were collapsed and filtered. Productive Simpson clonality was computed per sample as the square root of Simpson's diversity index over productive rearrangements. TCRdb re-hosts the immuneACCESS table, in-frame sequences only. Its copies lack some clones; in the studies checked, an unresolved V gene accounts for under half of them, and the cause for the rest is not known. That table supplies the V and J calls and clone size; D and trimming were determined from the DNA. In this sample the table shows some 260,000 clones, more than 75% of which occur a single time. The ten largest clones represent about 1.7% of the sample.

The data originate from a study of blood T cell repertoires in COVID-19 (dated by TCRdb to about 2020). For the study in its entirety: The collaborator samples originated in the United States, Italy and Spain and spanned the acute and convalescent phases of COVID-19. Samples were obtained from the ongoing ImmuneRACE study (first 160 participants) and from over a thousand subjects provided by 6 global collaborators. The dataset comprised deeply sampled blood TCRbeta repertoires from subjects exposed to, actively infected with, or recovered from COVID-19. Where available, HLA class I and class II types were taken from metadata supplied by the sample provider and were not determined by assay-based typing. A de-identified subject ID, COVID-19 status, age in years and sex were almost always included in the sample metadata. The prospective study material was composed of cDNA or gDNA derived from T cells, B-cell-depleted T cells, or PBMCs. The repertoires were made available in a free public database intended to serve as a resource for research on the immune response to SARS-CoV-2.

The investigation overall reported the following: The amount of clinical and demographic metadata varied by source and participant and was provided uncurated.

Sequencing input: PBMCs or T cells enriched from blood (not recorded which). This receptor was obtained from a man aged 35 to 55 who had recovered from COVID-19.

The DNA sequence is given as TGTGCCAGTAGTTCCACAGGTGGTACCGGCTACGAGCAGTACTTC. It is translated as CASSSTGGTGYEQYF. Rearrangement joined TRBV19 to TRBJ2-7; the D gene is perhaps TRBD1, from 5 matching bases. Spanning cysteine to phenylalanine, the CDR3 consists of 15 amino acids. Solely the CDR3 DNA is kept, with 45 bases framed from the first base. From a lookup of the germline V gene (reference sequence), CDR1 and CDR2 are LNHDA and SQIVND. A distance of 17 bases separates the germline ends of V and J, which lose 5 bases and 3 bases respectively.